One TCR beta chain is described in this entry. The clone's antigen remains unknown. No much larger clone is present one base from it, and per-base qualities are unavailable. The CDR3, from cysteine to phenylalanine, totals 14 residues. Only the CDR3 region is kept as DNA, spanning 42 bases read in frame from base 1. Taken from the germline V gene, the CDR1 and CDR2 loops are MDHEN and SYDVKM. V is reduced by 6 bases and J by 4 bases, leaving a spacing of 13 bases between them. TCRbeta CDR3 regions were amplified from genomic DNA by means of the immunoSEQ Assay, a bias-controlled multiplex PCR. Per the authors' processing: The number of nucleated cells in each sample was estimated from the amplification of reference gene primers within the assay. To quantify the absolute abundance of each unique TCRbeta CDR3 rearrangement, sequence reads were collapsed and filtered. Productive Simpson clonality was computed per sample as the square root of Simpson's diversity index over productive rearrangements. This immuneACCESS table, as held by TCRdb, lists in-frame sequences with V and J called but not all clones. Of the missing ones, under half trace to an unresolved V gene in checked studies; the others have no known cause. The DNA gave D and trimming, while V, J and clone size come from that table. The sample data list hundreds of thousands of clones, and around 87% of these were observed just once. Jointly, the top ten make up 0.95% to 1.2% of the sample.

The sample belongs to a study of blood T cell repertoires in COVID-19 (dated by TCRdb to about 2020). About the study as a whole: Samples from collaborators originated in the United States, Italy and Spain and spanned both the acute and convalescent phases of COVID-19. The prospective study material was composed of cDNA or gDNA derived from T cells, B-cell-depleted T cells, or PBMCs. Subjects who had been exposed to COVID-19, were actively infected with it, or had recovered from it provided the deeply sampled blood TCRbeta repertoires that made up the dataset. The repertoires were released in a freely available public database meant as a resource for research on the immune response to SARS-CoV-2. Samples were obtained from the ongoing ImmuneRACE study (first 160 participants) and from 1,254 subjects provided by 6 global collaborators. The sample metadata nearly always contained a de-identified subject ID, COVID-19 status, age in years and sex. Where HLA class I and class II types were available, the types were taken from metadata supplied by the sample provider, not from assay-based typing. The paper as a whole reports these results and caveats: How much clinical and demographic metadata was included differed by source and by participant, and the metadata was provided uncurated.

Participants in the prospective study were aged roughly 18 to 100 years, lived in more than 20 United States geographic areas, and enrolled through a virtual design. Cohort assignment in the prospective study relied on participant-reported clinical history from a screening survey and a study questionnaire. Recovered participants in ImmuneRACE Cohort 3 were defined as having two consecutive negative NP/OP PCR tests, clearance from a healthcare professional, or resolution of symptoms. Each participant in the prospective study had whole blood, serum and a nasopharyngeal or oropharyngeal swab collected by mobile phlebotomists. Participants in the prospective study had the option to provide additional blood draws and questionnaires over a roughly two-month period. Prospective study blood samples were shipped either frozen or at room temperature before DNA extraction.

The rearranged chain carries TRBV28 and TRBJ1-5; the D gene is unclear. Sequencing input: PBMCs or T cells enriched from blood (not recorded which). This clonotype was obtained from a man aged 30 to 45 who had recovered from COVID-19. The DNA is as follows: TGTGCCAGCAGCCTTTCAGGTTGGAATCAGCCCCAGCATTTT. Protein translation: CASSLSGWNQPQHF.